This T cell receptor (beta chain) was observed in a study of T cells in women clearing cervical HPV infection. With regard to this clone: Its specificity is unknown. The CDR3 end falls 3 residues outside the read, so it is completed with the germline J gene.

Germline V gives CDR1 SGHVS, CDR2 FQNEAQ. After removal of 0 bases from V and 4 bases from J, the junction contained 3 bases not matched to a gene. CDR3 length: 15 residues. The study, taken as a whole, reports: Combining TCR richness with V gene abundances gave around 0.83 AUC.

Average input was approximately 1,200 ng genomic DNA for immunoSEQ TCR beta CDR3 amplification. Profiled with immunoSEQ multiplex PCR; TCRdb holds only in-frame clones, not every one. This repertoire comprises tens of thousands of clones; its ten largest clones make up approximately 6%. The genes are TRBV7-8 and TRBJ2-3, with TRBD2 identical over 8 bases. This receptor was taken from a woman aged 18 to 75 with a cervical HPV16 infection that either progressed to CIN3+ or cleared (not recorded which). Sequencing was performed on blood buffy coat. The CDR3 DNA, read in part, is TGTGCCAGCAGCTTAGCCCGGACTAGCTCAGATACG. This gives the protein CASSLARTSSDT. The whole CDR3 reads CASSLARTSSDTQYF.